A selection of T cell receptor beta chains follows, all from one sample in a study of blood T cell repertoires in COVID-19. Sequencing was performed with immunoSEQ multiplex PCR; in TCRdb, only in-frame clones are kept and a portion is missing. The sample has roughly 380,000 clones, 85% seen once; the top ten hold 3% to 4.5%. Source material: peripheral blood. The receptors shown here come from a woman aged 18-29 years with acute or convalescent COVID-19. CDR3s include the opening cysteine and the closing phenylalanine or tryptophan. Fields, in order: J gene, V gene, CDR3 protein.

>TRBJ2-3|TRBV10-1
CASSDGTSGGPSTDTQYF
>TRBJ2-3|TRBV5-1
CASSLLQNTDTQYF
>TRBJ2-7|TRBV6-1
CASSEAPGQGSYEQYF
>TRBJ1-5|TRBV3-1/TRBV3-2
CASSQGQGANQPQHF
>TRBJ2-7|TRBV30
CAWKQGPNEQYF
>TRBJ1-1|TRBV7-9
CASSLTGGNTEAFF
>TRBJ2-1|TRBV12-5
CASGLGLARQFF
>TRBJ1-1|TRBV30
CAWSKAKGGSTEAFF
>TRBJ2-1|TRBV11-2
CASSPTSPLAGGRNEQFF
>TRBJ1-1|TRBV18
CASSPSINRVGTEAFF
>TRBJ2-5|TRBV29-1
CSLSLAGKETQYF
>TRBJ1-1|TRBV7-3
CASSDYTGGTEAFF